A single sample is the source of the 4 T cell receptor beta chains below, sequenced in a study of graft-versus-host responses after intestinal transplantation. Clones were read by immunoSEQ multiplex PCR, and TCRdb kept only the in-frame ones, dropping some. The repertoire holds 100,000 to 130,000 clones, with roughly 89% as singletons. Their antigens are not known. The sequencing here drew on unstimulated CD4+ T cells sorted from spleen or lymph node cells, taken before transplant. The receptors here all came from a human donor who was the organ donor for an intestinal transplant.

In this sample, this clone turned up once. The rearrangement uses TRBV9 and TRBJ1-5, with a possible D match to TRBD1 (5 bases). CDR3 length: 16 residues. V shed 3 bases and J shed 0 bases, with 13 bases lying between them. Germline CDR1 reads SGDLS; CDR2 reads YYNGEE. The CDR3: CASSAGTGSSNQPQHF. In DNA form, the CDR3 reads TGTGCCAGCAGCGCTGGGACGGGTTCTAGCAATCAGCCCCAGCATTTT.

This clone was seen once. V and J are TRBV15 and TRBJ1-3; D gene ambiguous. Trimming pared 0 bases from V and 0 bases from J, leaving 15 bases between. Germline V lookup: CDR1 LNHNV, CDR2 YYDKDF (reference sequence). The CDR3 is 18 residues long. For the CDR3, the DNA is TGTGCCACCAGCAGAGACTATCATTGGCAGAACTCTGGAAACACCATATATTTT. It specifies CATSRDYHWQNSGNTIYF.

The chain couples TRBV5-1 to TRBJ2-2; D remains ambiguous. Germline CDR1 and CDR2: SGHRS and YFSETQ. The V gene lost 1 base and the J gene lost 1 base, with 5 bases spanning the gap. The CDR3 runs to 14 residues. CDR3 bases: TGCGCCAGCAGCTTGAGGGAGAACACCGGGGAGCTGTTTTTT. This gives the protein CASSLRENTGELFF.

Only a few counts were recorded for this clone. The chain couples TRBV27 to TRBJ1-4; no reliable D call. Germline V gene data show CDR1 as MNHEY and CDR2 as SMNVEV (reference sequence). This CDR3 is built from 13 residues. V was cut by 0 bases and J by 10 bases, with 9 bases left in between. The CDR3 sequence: CASSLSRGRKLFF. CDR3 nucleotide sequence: TGTGCCAGCAGTTTATCGCGGGGAAGAAAACTGTTTTTT.